The 17 T cell receptor beta chains below were found in one sample sequenced in a study of identical twins. MiXCR was run by TCRdb on the 5' RACE reads, yielding one entry per CDR3 protein. The sample carries 500,000 to 650,000 distinct CDR3 sequences, around 7.4% recorded once. The sample was also linked to a second study, of yellow fever vaccine responses in identical twins.

The source material was PBMCs. Receptor source: a woman aged 18-30 years in good health.

The chain combines TRBV5-1 with TRBJ1-5; D gene uncertain. There are 16 residues in the CDR3. V lost 0 bases and J lost 1, with 11 bases in between. Germline-derived CDR1 and CDR2 are SGHRS and YFSETQ. The CDR3 DNA reads as TGCGCCAGCAGCTTGGCGGGCTTCGGGAGCAATCAGCCCCAGCATTTT. This translates into CASSLAGFGSNQPQHF.

This clonotype was recorded a few times. The gene calls are TRBV5-1 and TRBJ2-6; D remains unclear. V lost 4 bases, J lost 1 base, and 12 bases lay in between. The CDR3 spans 16 residues. Germline V gives CDR1 SGHRS, CDR2 YFSETQ. CDR3 in amino acids: CASSLVVESGANVLTF. In DNA form, the CDR3 reads TGCGCCAGCAGCCTGGTCGTGGAATCTGGGGCCAACGTCCTGACTTTC.

The chain recombines TRBV6-1 with TRBJ2-3; a weak D match, TRBD1 (5 bases). The CDR3 extends over 14 amino acids. Trimming removed 6 bases from V and 5 bases from J, with 15 bases in between. Germline V CDR1 and CDR2: MNHNS, SASEGT. This chain's CDR3 is CASRTESSKDTQYF. The DNA of the CDR3 is TGTGCCAGCAGGACAGAAAGTTCCAAAGATACGCAGTATTTT.

This chain connects TRBV11-2 to TRBJ1-4, with D perhaps TRBD1 (6 bases). Trimming removed 4 bases from V and 6 bases from J, with 15 bases in between. Germline loops: CDR1 SGHAT, CDR2 FQNNGV. This CDR3 is 15 amino acids long. Here the CDR3 DNA reads TGTGCCAGCAGCTCCACAGGGTCAAGGGATGAAAAACTGTTTTTT. Translated, it gives CASSSTGSRDEKLFF.

This clonotype was counted many times. The chain has TRBV12-3 or TRBV12-4 and TRBJ2-7; D gene unclear. V was clipped by 1 base and J by 2 bases, with 6 bases between them. This CDR3 contains 13 residues. CDR3 sequence reads: CASSLGVTYEQYF. DNA of the CDR3: TGTGCCAGCAGTTTAGGCGTCACCTACGAGCAGTACTTC.

This clonotype was detected many times. The chain uses TRBV10-3 and TRBJ2-3, with TRBD2 as a possible D gene (5 bases). From germline, CDR1 is ENHRY and CDR2 SYGVKD. CDR3 length: 20 residues. The V end lost 4 bases, the J end lost 4 bases, and 30 bases lay between the germline ends. CDR3 DNA sequence: TGTGCCATCAGTGCCCTTCCTGCGGGTGGAGGAACCGCAAGCGCAGATACGCAGTATTTT. It translates to CAISALPAGGGTASADTQYF.

The J gene is TRBJ1-1, the V gene TRBV5-1; D not certain. The CDR3 is 16 residues long. Germline CDR1 and CDR2: SGHRS and YFSETQ. Between the trimmed V and J ends, which lost 4 bases and 3 bases, there was a span of 19 bases. CDR3 protein: CASSIGNVGRDTEAFF. The CDR3 DNA is TGCGCCAGCAGCATTGGCAATGTGGGCCGCGACACTGAAGCTTTCTTT. Based on the CDR3 plus reference TRBV5-1 and TRBJ1-1, the full variable domain is KAGVTQTPRYLIKTRGQQVTLSCSPISGHRSVSWYQQTPGQGLQFLFEYFSETQRNKGNFPGRFSGRQFSNSRSEMNVSTLELGDSALYLCASSIGNVGRDTEAFFGQGTRLTVV.

The chain joins TRBV14 to TRBJ2-3; TRBD1 matches 9 bases. The junction had 4 bases not matched to a gene; V was cut back by 2 bases and J by 4 bases. The CDR3 is 15 amino acids. The germline gives CDR1 SGHDN, CDR2 FVKESK. CDR3 sequence reads: CASSQLQGAPDTQYF. The CDR3 nucleotides read TGTGCCAGCAGCCAACTACAGGGGGCCCCAGATACGCAGTATTTT.

This clonotype was recorded many times. This rearrangement joins TRBV4-2 to TRBJ2-3; TRBD2 matches at 12 bases. CDR1 LGHNA and CDR2 YNFKEQ come from the germline V gene. The junction had 11 bases not matched to a gene; V was cut back by 4 bases and J by 0 bases. The CDR3 extends over 19 amino acids. The CDR3 loop reads CASSLETSGGLHSTDTQYF. In DNA, the CDR3 is TGTGCCAGCAGCCTTGAAACTAGCGGGGGGCTTCATAGCACAGATACGCAGTATTTT.

This clonotype was picked up many times. V gene TRBV15 combines with J gene TRBJ1-2; D might be TRBD1 (5 bases). Germline CDR1 and CDR2: LNHNV and YYDKDF (reference sequence). This CDR3 is built from 13 residues. Between the trimmed V and J ends, which lost 5 bases and 2 bases, there was a span of 9 bases. The CDR3 DNA reads as TGTGCCACCAGCGGACACTCCAACTATGGCTACACCTTC. It encodes CATSGHSNYGYTF.

This clonotype appeared many times. The rearrangement links TRBV12-3 or TRBV12-4 to TRBJ2-5; D is ambiguous. The CDR3 totals 13 residues. The V end was cut by 3 bases, the J end by 4 bases, with 9 bases between. The CDR3 protein is CASSFTEGETQYF. CDR3 coding DNA: TGTGCCAGCAGTTTCACAGAAGGAGAGACCCAGTACTTC.

Only a few counts were recorded for this clonotype. The chain has TRBV5-1 and TRBJ2-7; 12 nucleotides match TRBD2. The CDR3 has 14 amino acids. The ends lost 4 bases at V and 6 bases at J; junction bases unmatched: 5. From germline, CDR1 is SGHRS and CDR2 YFSETQ. CDR3 DNA sequence: TGCGCCAGCAGCAGACTAGCGGGAGACGGCGAGCAGTACTTC. Protein product: CASSRLAGDGEQYF.

This clonotype was seen a few times. The V gene is TRBV3-1, the J gene TRBJ2-5, with 7 bases aligning to TRBD2. With 5 bases clipped from V and 5 bases from J, the junction kept 8 bases outside the gene matches. Germline assignment: CDR1 LGHDT and CDR2 YNNKEL (reference sequence). The CDR3 is 14 amino acids. The DNA of the CDR3 is TGTGCCAGCAGCGAGAGCGGGGATGAGGAGACCCAGTACTTC. Translation: CASSESGDEETQYF.

The table lists this clonotype with many counts. The chain uses TRBV4-1 and TRBJ2-1, with 8 bases matching TRBD1. V dropped 3 bases and J dropped 2; count of bases not matched to a gene: 15. CDR1 MGHRA and CDR2 YSYEKL come from the germline V gene. There are 19 residues in the CDR3. The CDR3 nucleotides are TGCGCCAGCAGCCAGGTTTTGACATTCGGACAGGGTCCCTACAATGAGCAGTTCTTC. Translated: CASSQVLTFGQGPYNEQFF.

The chain joins TRBV3-1 to TRBJ2-1; 8 positions match TRBD2. The germline CDR1 and CDR2 sequences are LGHDT and YNNKEL (reference sequence). The CDR3 has 18 amino acids. The V and J ends lost 1 base and 4 bases, in that order; junction bases with no gene match: 12. This CDR3 reads CASSQADIAGPFYNEQFF. The CDR3 nucleotides are TGTGCCAGCAGCCAAGCCGACATAGCGGGGCCGTTTTACAATGAGCAGTTCTTC.

Only one count was recorded for this clonotype. The chain carries TRBV12-3 or TRBV12-4 and TRBJ2-2; 8 positions match TRBD2. The CDR3 is made up of 18 amino acids. After removal of 10 bases from V and 5 bases from J, the junction contained 21 bases not matched to a gene. The CDR3 protein is CAICLALQSSGSTGELFF. The CDR3 nucleotides are TGTGCCATCTGTTTAGCGCTGCAGTCGAGCGGGAGTACCGGGGAGCTGTTTTTT.

With respect to this clonotype: This sequence may be a read error, since a much larger clone differs from it by one base. The chain employs TRBV20-1 and TRBJ2-2; the match to TRBD2 covers 13 bases. This CDR3 contains 17 residues. Per germline, CDR1 DFQATT and CDR2 SNEGSKA (reference sequence). The CDR3: CCAPRPLAGGTTGELFF. Here the CDR3 DNA reads TGCTGTGCTCCACGGCCACTAGCGGGGGGGACCACCGGGGAGCTGTTTTTT.